A selection of T cell receptor beta chains follows, all from one sample in a study of blood T cell repertoires in COVID-19. TCRdb's table, derived via immunoSEQ multiplex PCR, lists solely in-frame clones and lacks some. This table holds around 160,000 clones, roughly 84% found once. The sample was PBMCs or T cells enriched from blood (not recorded which). The receptors originated from a woman between 50 and 59 years old who had been exposed to COVID-19. CDR3s include the opening cysteine and the closing phenylalanine or tryptophan. The order of the fields is clone size, D gene, V gene, J gene, CDR3 DNA, CDR3 protein. A D gene is named only where the DNA matches it firmly. The size field is filled for only some rows; it gives once, few, many or a size class.

>once|TRBD1|TRBV6-5|TRBJ1-2
TGTGCCAGCAGTTACCACAGGGGCGGAGGCTACACCTTC
CASSYHRGGGYTF
>few|TRBD2|TRBV27|TRBJ2-1
TGTGCCAGCGGAACCCTAGGACTAGCGGGATTCTCCTACAATGAGCAGTTCTTC
CASGTLGLAGFSYNEQFF
>.|TRBD1|TRBV27|TRBJ2-7
TGTGCCAGCAGGCCGGGCGCCGGGACAGGCTCTCCCTACGAGCAGTACTTC
CASRPGAGTGSPYEQYF
>.|.|TRBV10-3|TRBJ1-3
TGTGCCATTAACAGCAGAACTTCTGGAAACACCATATATTTT
CAINSRTSGNTIYF
>.|.|TRBV11-2|TRBJ1-5
TGTGCCAGCAGCTTTGGTACGGGAAAGCCCCAGCATTTT
CASSFGTGKPQHF
>.|TRBD1|TRBV27|TRBJ2-5
TGTGCCAGCCGCGGACAGGGACGAGAGACCCAGTACTTC
CASRGQGRETQYF
>.|TRBD1|TRBV6-5|TRBJ2-7
TGTGCCACGACAGGGTCCTACGAGCAGTACTTC
CATTGSYEQYF
>.|.|TRBV19|TRBJ2-1
TGTGCCAGTACCTCCGGGACTGCAGACAATGAGCAGTTCTTC
CASTSGTADNEQFF
>.|.|TRBV2|TRBJ2-2
TGTGCCAGCAGTCTAAGTGTCGGGGAGCTGTTTTTT
CASSLSVGELFF
>.|.|TRBV6-2/TRBV6-3|TRBJ1-5
TGTGCCAGCAGCTCCCGACAGAGTCATAGCAATCAGCCCCAGCATTTT
CASSSRQSHSNQPQHF
>.|.|TRBV3-1/TRBV3-2|TRBJ1-1
TGTGCCAGCAGCCATCCGGGGGGGAACACTGAAGCTTTCTTT
CASSHPGGNTEAFF
>many|TRBD2|TRBV5-3|TRBJ2-7
TGTGCCAGAAGCCCCGGGACTAGCGGGAGCTCCTACGAGCAGTACTTC
CARSPGTSGSSYEQYF
>once|.|TRBV7-8|TRBJ2-7
TGTGCCAGCAGCGCGGGACCGTCCTACGAGCAGTACTTC
CASSAGPSYEQYF
>.|TRBD2|TRBV4-1|TRBJ2-3
TGCGCCAGCAGCCGGGAACCCCCGGGGCTAGCGGGCCCAGATACGCAGTATTTT
CASSREPPGLAGPDTQYF
>.|TRBD1|TRBV27|TRBJ1-5
TGTGCCAGCACCAGACAGGGAAGCGGTCAGCCCCAGCATTTT
CASTRQGSGQPQHF
>.|TRBD1|TRBV19|TRBJ1-3
TGTGCCAGTAGTCCTCGGACAGGGAACCAGTTATATTTT
CASSPRTGNQLYF
>.|.|TRBV4-1|TRBJ1-2
TGCGCCAGCAGCCAAGAACCATCAATCCCCAACGGGGCCTTC
CASSQEPSIPNGAF
>.|.|TRBV19|TRBJ2-7
TGTGCCAGTAGTAATAGACACAACTACGAGCAGTACTTC
CASSNRHNYEQYF
>few|TRBD2|TRBV5-4|TRBJ2-3
TGTGCCAGCAGCCCAATGGGGAGGGGACGGACAGATACGCAGTATTTT
CASSPMGRGRTDTQYF
>.|.|TRBV10-3|TRBJ2-5
TGTGCCATCAGTGATCGGACAAGAGGGACCCAGTACTTC
CAISDRTRGTQYF
>.|.|TRBV10-2|TRBJ1-1
TGCGCCAGCAGGCCCCCAGGGATCATGAACACTGAAGCTTTCTTT
CASRPPGIMNTEAFF
>.|.|TRBV7-6|TRBJ1-3
TGTGCCAGCAGCCTAACCCCCCTGGGGAGCTCTGGAAACACCATATATTTT
CASSLTPLGSSGNTIYF
>.|TRBD2|TRBV7-8|TRBJ2-2
TGTGCCAGCAGCTTTACCGGGACTAGATTCACCGGGGAGCTGTTTTTT
CASSFTGTRFTGELFF
>.|TRBD1|TRBV27|TRBJ1-2
TGTGCCAGCAGGGGAGGGACAGGGTTTAATGGCTACACCTTC
CASRGGTGFNGYTF
>.|TRBD2|TRBV5-1|TRBJ2-7
TGCGCCAGCAGCTTGGAGGCTAGCGGGATACCGTCCTACTACGAGCAGTACTTC
CASSLEASGIPSYYEQYF
>.|TRBD2|TRBV19|TRBJ2-1
TGTGCCAGTAGGGGAGGGACCTACAATGAGCAGTTCTTC
CASRGGTYNEQFF
>.|.|TRBV27|TRBJ1-2
TGTGCCAGCAGGCCGTCGGGGGACTATGGCTACACCTTC
CASRPSGDYGYTF
>.|TRBD1|TRBV19|TRBJ2-7
TGTGCCAGTAGCCCCGGGACAGGGGGCTACGAGCAGTACTTC
CASSPGTGGYEQYF
>.|.|TRBV28|TRBJ1-5
TGTGCCAGCAGCCCGGGGGGGCAGAGGAATCAGCCCCAGCATTTT
CASSPGGQRNQPQHF
>.|.|TRBV27|TRBJ2-7
TGTGCCAGCAGTTTATTCGGGCAGGGGCTTTCCAACGAGCAGTACTTC
CASSLFGQGLSNEQYF
>.|.|TRBV4-3|TRBJ1-2
TGCGCCAGCAGCCCTTATCGGGGAGTGGGTGGCTACACCTTC
CASSPYRGVGGYTF
>.|.|TRBV5-4|TRBJ1-1
TGTGCCAGCAGCTTGGGGACTAGGAACACTGAAGCTTTCTTT
CASSLGTRNTEAFF
>.|.|TRBV27|TRBJ2-2
TGTGCCAGCAGCCATAATTGGGGGCCGGGCGGGGAGCTGTTTTTT
CASSHNWGPGGELFF
>.|.|TRBV29-1|TRBJ2-5
TGCAGCGCACAATGGGAGACCCAGTACTTC
CSAQWETQYF
>.|.|TRBV5-1|TRBJ2-5
TGCGCCAGCAGCTTGGAGGGAGGTATGGGAGAGACCCAGTACTTC
CASSLEGGMGETQYF
>.|.|TRBV6-5|TRBJ1-2
TGTGCCAGCAGTTACACCGGACAGTACTATGGCTACACCTTC
CASSYTGQYYGYTF
>.|TRBD2|TRBV15|TRBJ2-1
TGTGCCACCAGCAGAGAGGTCACTAGCGGGAGGGCCGATGAGCAGTTCTTC
CATSREVTSGRADEQFF
>.|TRBD2|TRBV18|TRBJ2-6
TGTGCCAGCTCACCACTAGCGGGAGAAGCTGGGGCCAACGTCCTGACTTTC
CASSPLAGEAGANVLTF
>.|.|TRBV4-3|TRBJ1-1
TGCGCCAGCAGCCAAGATTGGAGGCGTAACACTGAAGCTTTCTTT
CASSQDWRRNTEAFF
>.|.|TRBV7-9|TRBJ1-1
TGTGCCAGCAGCTTAGTTACGGGGGGGTCTATGAACACTGAAGCTTTCTTT
CASSLVTGGSMNTEAFF
>.|.|TRBV14|TRBJ2-1
TGTGCCAGCAGCTCCCGGGGAGGGCAGTTCTTC
CASSSRGGQFF
>.|.|TRBV4-1|TRBJ2-2
TGCGCCAGCAGCCAAGAGGGCAGGGTTGCCGGGGAGCTGTTTTTT
CASSQEGRVAGELFF
>.|.|TRBV5-1|TRBJ1-5
TGCGCCAGCAGCTTGCAGCCAGCGAACAATCAGCCCCAGCATTTT
CASSLQPANNQPQHF
>once|TRBD1|TRBV18|TRBJ1-1
TGTGCCAGCTCACCCCTCGGACAGGGGTTCACTGAAGCTTTCTTT
CASSPLGQGFTEAFF
>.|.|TRBV10-3|TRBJ2-3
TGTGCCATCACCCGGGACACCACAGATACGCAGTATTTT
CAITRDTTDTQYF
>once|TRBD1|TRBV7-3|TRBJ1-2
TGTGCCAGCAGCCCCACGGGACAGCGTTTCGGAGGCTACACCTTC
CASSPTGQRFGGYTF
>.|TRBD1|TRBV25-1|TRBJ1-2
TGTGCCAGCAGTGGACAGGGGAACCCTCATGGCTACACCTTC
CASSGQGNPHGYTF
>once|TRBD2|TRBV6-5|TRBJ2-2
TGTGCCAGTATGTTAGCGGGGGGGCCCGGGGAGCTGTTTTTT
CASMLAGGPGELFF
>.|.|TRBV19|TRBJ1-1
TGTGCCAGTAGTATACCGGGAGGGAACACTGAAGCTTTCTTT
CASSIPGGNTEAFF
>.|TRBD1|TRBV5-1|TRBJ1-2
TGCGCCAGCAGCTTGTTTGGACAGGGGGGAGATAACTATGGCTACACCTTC
CASSLFGQGGDNYGYTF
>.|.|TRBV7-2|TRBJ2-3
TGTGCCAGCAGCTCGGGGGTTTCCACAGATACGCAGTATTTT
CASSSGVSTDTQYF
>.|.|TRBV4-3|TRBJ2-2
TGCGCCAGCAGCCACTTCTTGTCAGGGGAATGGAATCCGAACACCGGGGAGCTGTTTTTT
CASSHFLSGEWNPNTGELFF
>many|TRBD2|TRBV5-1|TRBJ2-1
TGCGCCAGCAGCCTCTCGGGGGGACTAGCGGTTATCAATGAGCAGTTCTTC
CASSLSGGLAVINEQFF
>.|.|TRBV6-1|TRBJ2-5
TGTGCCAGCAGTGACCCAGGGTGGCCGGGAGAGACCCAGTACTTC
CASSDPGWPGETQYF